This T cell receptor (beta chain) is drawn from a study of OX40 agonist ivuxolimab in advanced cancers. Notes on the research overall: Ivuxolimab, which targeted the costimulatory receptor OX40 (CD134), was an agonistic, fully human IgG2 monoclonal antibody. Intravenous ivuxolimab was administered to patients every 2 weeks at six dose levels: 0.01, 0.1, 0.3, 1.5, 3 and 10 mg/kg. Among the approximately 50 dose-escalation patients, about 19 had hepatocellular carcinoma, roughly 15 melanoma, 9 renal cell carcinoma and 9 head and neck cancer. The dose-escalation cohort was over 70% male with a mean age of approximately 59 years, ranging from roughly 23 to 85. Patients were allowed to have had prior anti-PD-1, anti-PD-L1 or anti-CTLA-4 therapy, and 40% to 45% of the dose-escalation patients had previously received checkpoint inhibitors. Partial responses occurred in three dose-escalation patients, of whom one had hepatocellular carcinoma and two had cutaneous melanoma. Peripheral TCRbeta sequencing aimed to test whether ivuxolimab altered TCR sequence diversity and caused clonal T-cell expansion. The paper describes the monotherapy dose-escalation part (N = 52 patients) of the phase I trial of ivuxolimab.

Genomic DNA was extracted from sorted cells for sequencing of the TCRbeta CDR3 region. The immunoSEQ Assay was used to sequence the TCRbeta CDR3 regions. The immuneACCESS repertoire file appears here via TCRdb, limited to in-frame rearrangements. These files lack a portion of the clones; in checked studies, under half of the deficit traces to unresolved V genes, and the cause of the others is not known. The sample data list around 69,000 clones, and around 87% of these were observed just once. The ten largest clones capture 5.5% to 8% of the sample. The trial excluded patients who had a history of autoimmune disease or were on systemic immunosuppression. Peripheral blood for TCR sequencing was collected from all dose cohorts at baseline, on cycle 4 day 1, and on cycle 7 day 1. The samples were taken from a phase I, first-in-human, multicenter, open-label dose-escalation trial of ivuxolimab. Adults with locally advanced or metastatic melanoma, renal cell, hepatocellular, or head and neck squamous cell carcinoma were enrolled in the trial. CD4+ and CD8+ T cells were sorted separately from peripheral blood before TCR sequencing.

Study-wide conclusions, independent of this receptor: In the 0.1-3.0 mg/kg groups, partial responders had among the lowest normalized peripheral clonal expansion, particularly in CD8+ T cells. The antigen specificity of the clonally expanded peripheral T cells was not determined. After ivuxolimab, more expanded clones were found on average in CD8+ T cells than in CD4+ T cells. Low levels of normalized T-cell clonal expansion were also seen in some nonresponding patients. At doses of 0.1 to 3.0 mg/kg, clonal expansion of both CD4+ and CD8+ blood T cells was observed from baseline to week 6.

Remarks on this clone: Its antigen remains undetermined. No clone much larger than this one lies a single base away; base qualities are absent.

The CDR3 sequence holds 16 residues, the cysteine and phenylalanine included. Just CDR3 DNA is preserved here, 48 bases in frame from base 1. V drops 5 bases and J drops 0 bases, leaving 15 bases in between. The CDR1 and CDR2 encoded by the germline V gene (reference sequence) are MNHEY and SMNVEV. The chain employs TRBV27 and TRBJ2-3; the D call is possibly TRBD1 or TRBD2, each sharing 6 bases. Sequenced here: CD4+ or CD8+ T cells sorted from blood, sampled in a trial of the OX40 agonist ivuxolimab. This receptor was identified in an adult with an advanced solid tumor such as melanoma, head and neck, liver or kidney cancer. CDR3 sequence: CASSDPPGASTDTQYF. The base sequence is TGTGCCAGCAGTGACCCCCCGGGGGCTAGCACAGATACGCAGTATTTT.